These T cell receptor beta chains were read from a single sample in a study of tumor T cells in aggressive B-cell lymphoma. Libraries were prepared by immunoSEQ multiplex PCR; TCRdb keeps only in-frame clonotypes and omits some of them. Of about 3,200 clones in the sample, around 91% were seen once. The sequencing input was tumor tissue. The receptors derive from an adult with diffuse large B cell lymphoma. The conserved cysteine and the conserved F or W are not part of the CDR3 here. D genes are given only for firm matches.

v_gene	d_gene	j_gene	CDR3aa
TRBV30	TRBD2	TRBJ2-3	AWERGGVQY
TRBV6-5	NA	TRBJ1-2	ASSYSRWRGYT
TRBV5-1	TRBD1	TRBJ2-7	ASSWGQGGRYEQY
TRBV19	NA	NA	ASSMGSIVSRSYEQY
TRBV7-2	TRBD1	TRBJ2-3	ASSPSQTGALDTQY
TRBV5-8	TRBD1	TRBJ2-1	ASSLVGDRENEQF
TRBV19	NA	TRBJ2-6	ASSLRTERASGANVLT
TRBV18	TRBD1	TRBJ1-2	ASSPSRDSYGYT
TRBV19	TRBD1	TRBJ1-5	ASRKQGNRNQSQH
TRBV28	TRBD1	TRBJ1-1	ASSLSGTGDTEAF